Listed here are 5 T cell receptor beta chains from one sample, sequenced in a study of shared clonotypes between healthy human individuals. The method was immunoSEQ multiplex PCR; TCRdb's version includes in-frame clones alone and lacks a portion of them. In the table there are fewer than 700,000 clones, roughly four fifths of which are singletons. The material sequenced was PBMCs. The receptors here all came from a woman between 40 and 50 years old in good health. Some clones in this sample may be carry-over from other donors' samples.

The chain carries TRBV4-1 and TRBJ1-5; D is unresolved. Trimming removed 0 bases at V and 7 bases at J, with 19 bases between. The CDR3 is 17 amino acids. Germline V CDR1 and CDR2: MGHRA, YSYEKL. In DNA, the CDR3 is TGCGCCAGCAGCCAAGATGGTCGGGCCTTAATGGGGCAGCCCCAGCATTTT. Amino acids: CASSQDGRALMGQPQHF.

The chain has TRBV29-1 and TRBJ2-3; 11 bases are a match to TRBD2. J gave up 6 bases and V 5 bases, and 4 bases lay outside the gene matches. This CDR3 has 13 amino acids. CDR1 and CDR2 (germline): SQVTM, ANQGSEA. CDR3 DNA sequence: TGCAGCGTTTTAGCGGGAGGGATGGATACGCAGTATTTT. Its protein product is CSVLAGGMDTQYF.

The chain employs TRBV27 and TRBJ2-1, with TRBD2 identical over 8 bases. In germline, CDR1 is MNHEY, CDR2 SMNVEV (reference sequence). Trimming removed 6 bases from V and 5 bases from J; junction bases left unmatched: 12. This CDR3 contains 16 residues. CDR3 nucleotides: TGTGCCAGCAGCCGCTCCCTGAGCGGGGGAGACAATGAGCAGTTCTTC. It yields the protein CASSRSLSGGDNEQFF.

With regard to this clone: This may arise from a read error, as a much more abundant clone is one base away. Other DNA variants within this sample encode the same CDR3. The rearrangement joins TRBV11-2 to TRBJ1-1, with D perhaps TRBD1 (5 bases). Trimming removed 3 bases from V and 4 bases from J, with 9 bases in between. The CDR3 spans 13 residues. Germline-derived CDR1 and CDR2 are SGHAT and FQNNGV. CDR3 coding DNA: TGTGCCAGCAGCTTGGAAAGGGGCACTGAAGCTTTCTTT. The encoded protein is CASSLERGTEAFF.

V and J are TRBV9 and TRBJ2-7; unclear D gene. Looked up from germline, CDR1 is SGDLS and CDR2 is YYNGEE. The CDR3 spans 14 residues. Trimming pared 2 bases from V and 0 bases from J, leaving 9 bases between. The CDR3 is CASSVEETSYEQYF. The DNA for the CDR3 is TGTGCCAGCAGCGTTGAGGAAACCTCCTACGAGCAGTACTTC.